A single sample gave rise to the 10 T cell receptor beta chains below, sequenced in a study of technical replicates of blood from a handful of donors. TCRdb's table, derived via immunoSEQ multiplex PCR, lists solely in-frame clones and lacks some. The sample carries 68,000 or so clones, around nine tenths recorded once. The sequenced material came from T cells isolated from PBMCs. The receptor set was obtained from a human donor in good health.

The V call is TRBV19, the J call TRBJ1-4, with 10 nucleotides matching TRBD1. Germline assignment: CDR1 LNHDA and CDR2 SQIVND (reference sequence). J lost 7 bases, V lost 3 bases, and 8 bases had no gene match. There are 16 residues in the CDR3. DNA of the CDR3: TGTGCCAGTAGTATTGGGACAGGGGACCTCAGTGAAAAACTGTTTTTT. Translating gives CASSIGTGDLSEKLFF.

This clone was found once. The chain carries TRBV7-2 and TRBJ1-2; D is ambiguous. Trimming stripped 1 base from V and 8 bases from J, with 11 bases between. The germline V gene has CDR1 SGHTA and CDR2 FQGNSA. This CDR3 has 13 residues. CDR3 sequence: CASSLEQAIGYTF. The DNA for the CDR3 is TGTGCCAGCAGCTTAGAGCAGGCCATCGGCTACACCTTC.

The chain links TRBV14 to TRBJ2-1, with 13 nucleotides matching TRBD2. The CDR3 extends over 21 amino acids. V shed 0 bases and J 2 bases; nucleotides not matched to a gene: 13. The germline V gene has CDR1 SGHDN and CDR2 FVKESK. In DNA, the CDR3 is TGTGCCAGCAGCCAAGATATGGGACTAGCGGGATTTCGGTCGGCCTACAATGAGCAGTTCTTC. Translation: CASSQDMGLAGFRSAYNEQFF.

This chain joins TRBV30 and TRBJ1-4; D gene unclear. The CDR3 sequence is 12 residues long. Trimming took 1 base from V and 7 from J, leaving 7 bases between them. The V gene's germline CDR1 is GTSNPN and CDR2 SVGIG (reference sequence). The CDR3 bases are TGTGCCTGGAGTGGGGGAGTTGAAAAACTGTTTTTT. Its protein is CAWSGGVEKLFF.

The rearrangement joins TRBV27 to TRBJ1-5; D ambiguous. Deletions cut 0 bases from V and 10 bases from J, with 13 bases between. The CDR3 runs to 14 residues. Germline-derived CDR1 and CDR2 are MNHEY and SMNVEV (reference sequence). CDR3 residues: CASSLSHGYAPQHF. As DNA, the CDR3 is TGTGCCAGCAGTTTATCCCACGGGTACGCCCCCCAGCATTTT.

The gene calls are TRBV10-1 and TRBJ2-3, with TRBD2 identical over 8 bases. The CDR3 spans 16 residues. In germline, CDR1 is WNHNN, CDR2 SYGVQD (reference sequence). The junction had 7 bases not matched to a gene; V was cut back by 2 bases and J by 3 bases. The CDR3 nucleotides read TGCGCCAGCAGTGAGAGGGGAGCGGGAGAAACAGATACGCAGTATTTT. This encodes CASSERGAGETDTQYF.

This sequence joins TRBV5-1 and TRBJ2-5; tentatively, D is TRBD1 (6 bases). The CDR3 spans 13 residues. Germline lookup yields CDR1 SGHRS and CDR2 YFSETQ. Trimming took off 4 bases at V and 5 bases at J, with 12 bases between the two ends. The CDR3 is CASSTTGPETQYF. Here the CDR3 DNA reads TGCGCCAGCAGCACTACAGGGCCGGAGACCCAGTACTTC.

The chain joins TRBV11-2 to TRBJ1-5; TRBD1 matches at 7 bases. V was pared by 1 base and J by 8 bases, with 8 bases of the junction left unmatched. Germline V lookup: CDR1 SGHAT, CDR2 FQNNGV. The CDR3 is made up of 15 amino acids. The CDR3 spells CASSLGGTAREPQHF. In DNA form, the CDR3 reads TGTGCCAGCAGCTTAGGTGGGACAGCCAGGGAGCCCCAGCATTTT.

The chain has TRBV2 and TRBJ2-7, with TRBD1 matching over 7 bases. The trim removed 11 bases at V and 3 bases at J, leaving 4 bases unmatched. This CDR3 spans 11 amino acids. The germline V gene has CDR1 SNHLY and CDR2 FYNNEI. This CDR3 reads CAGRDSYEQYF. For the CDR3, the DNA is TGTGCCGGCCGGGACAGCTACGAGCAGTACTTC. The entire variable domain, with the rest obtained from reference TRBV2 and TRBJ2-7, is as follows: EPEVTQTPSHQVTQMGQEVILRCVPISNHLYFYWYRQILGQKVEFLVSFYNNEISEKSEIFDDQFSVERPDGSNFTLKIRSTKLEDSAMYFCAGRDSYEQYFGPGTRLTVT.

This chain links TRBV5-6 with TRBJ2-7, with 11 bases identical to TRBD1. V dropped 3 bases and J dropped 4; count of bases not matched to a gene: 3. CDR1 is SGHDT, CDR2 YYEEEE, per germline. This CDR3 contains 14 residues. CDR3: CASSSGTGGYEQYF. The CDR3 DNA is TGTGCCAGCAGCTCCGGGACAGGGGGTTACGAGCAGTACTTC.